This T cell receptor beta chain stems from a study of shared clonotypes between healthy human individuals. Produced via immunoSEQ multiplex PCR; TCRdb's table is partial and in-frame only. The sample lists around 700,000 clones, about three quarters occurring once. There are 14 residues in the CDR3. CDR1 SGHRS and CDR2 YFSETQ come from the germline V gene. Trimming pared 0 bases from V and 6 bases from J, leaving 11 bases between. This clone was found many times. Other DNA sequences in this sample translate to the same CDR3. Sequenced material: memory CD4+ T cells sorted from blood. The subset denotes: CD45RA-negative fraction. V gene TRBV5-1 combines with J gene TRBJ2-3; no definite D call. This receptor was taken from a woman in her 30s in good health. CDR3 bases: TGCGCCAGCAGCTTGGGCACAGTCGGGGATACGCAGTATTTT. This gives the protein CASSLGTVGDTQYF.